These 26 T cell receptor beta chains originate from one sample sequenced in a study of T cells in pancreatic ductal adenocarcinoma (dated by TCRdb to about 2017). Library preparation used the immunoSEQ multiplex PCR assay. TCRdb limited this immuneACCESS table to in-frame rearrangements with V and J called. A share of clones is missing; checked studies link under half to unresolved V genes, and the rest is unexplained. A total of thousands of clones appear in this sample, around 68% of them only once. The ten largest clonotypes hold roughly 13% of the sample. Pancreatic ductal adenocarcinoma patients who had undergone surgery without neoadjuvant therapy were selected. The specimen sequenced was pancreatic tumor tissue. The receptors here all came from a human donor with pancreatic ductal adenocarcinoma.

J is TRBJ1-1 and V is TRBV27, with D hard to call. V was shortened by 2 bases and J by 0 bases, with 16 bases between the two germline ends. This CDR3 comprises 17 residues. The germline gives CDR1 MNHEY, CDR2 SMNVEV (reference sequence). CDR3 nucleotide sequence: TGTGCCAGCAGTTTAGGCGGTGGGCGAAGATTGAACACTGAAGCTTTCTTT. It yields the protein CASSLGGGRRLNTEAFF.

This clone appeared once. The genes are TRBV7-9 and TRBJ1-4; D is unclear. With 4 bases removed from V and 12 bases from J, the gap between germline ends came to 15 bases. Germline loops: CDR1 SEHNR, CDR2 FQNEAQ (reference sequence). This CDR3 spans 13 amino acids. DNA for the CDR3: TGTGCCAGCAGCTCGCGGACGGGGAAGGAACTGTTTTTT. It yields the protein CASSSRTGKELFF.

This clone was observed a few times. This CDR3 is CASSVSLAFRETQYF. DNA for the CDR3: TGTGCCAGCAGTGTATCACTAGCGTTTAGAGAGACCCAGTACTTC. The J gene is TRBJ2-5, the V gene TRBV6-1, with 7 bases aligning to TRBD2. Germline loops: CDR1 MNHNS, CDR2 SASEGT. CDR3 length equals 15 residues. The trim removed 4 bases at V and 4 bases at J, leaving 9 bases unmatched.

The chain employs TRBV5-4 and TRBJ2-2; 7 bases are shared with TRBD1. J was trimmed by 0 bases and V by 3 bases; bases with no gene match: 2. Per germline, CDR1 SGHNT and CDR2 YYREEE (reference sequence). The CDR3 covers 15 residues. Here the CDR3 reads CASSSQGTNTGELFF. In nucleotides, the CDR3 is TGTGCCAGCAGCTCACAGGGGACGAACACCGGGGAGCTGTTTTTT.

This chain links TRBV29-1 with TRBJ2-2; 7 bases match TRBD1. Germline assignment: CDR1 SQVTM and CDR2 ANQGSEA. CDR3 size: 16 residues. Unmatched junction bases numbered 5, after V lost 0 bases and J lost 1 base. DNA of the CDR3: TGCAGCGTTGAAGACCTACAGGGGCGGAACACCGGGGAGCTGTTTTTT. Protein sequence: CSVEDLQGRNTGELFF.

By proportion, this clone is large. V usage is TRBV7-9 and J usage is TRBJ2-3; D not certain. Trimming pared 3 bases from V and 5 bases from J, leaving 6 bases between. The germline gives CDR1 SEHNR, CDR2 FQNEAQ (reference sequence). The CDR3 spans 12 residues. CDR3: CASSFLGDTQYF. The CDR3 DNA reads TGTGCCAGCAGCTTTCTAGGAGATACGCAGTATTTT. The whole variable domain, remainder taken from reference TRBV7-9 and TRBJ2-3, is DTGVSQNPRHKITKRGQNVTFRCDPISEHNRLYWYRQTLGQGPEFLTYFQNEAQLEKSRLLSDRFSAERPKGSFSTLEIQRTEQGDSAMYLCASSFLGDTQYFGPGTRLTVL.

V is TRBV5-8 and J is TRBJ2-6; D possibly corresponds to TRBD1 (6 bases). The V and J ends lost 0 bases and 4 bases respectively, with 11 bases between them. Germline lookup yields CDR1 SGHTS and CDR2 YDEGEE. CDR3 length: 16 amino acids. The CDR3 sequence is CASSLVGAPGANVLTF. CDR3 nucleotide sequence: TGTGCCAGCAGCTTGGTGGGGGCGCCCGGGGCCAACGTCCTGACTTTC.

The chain has TRBV7-6 and TRBJ1-6; D not certain. The CDR3 is made up of 13 amino acids. With 5 bases removed from V and 10 bases from J, the gap between germline ends came to 12 bases. CDR1 is SGHVS and CDR2 is FNYEAQ in the germline V gene. CDR3 residues: CASSGPGSSPLHF. CDR3 bases: TGTGCCAGCAGCGGACCCGGCTCATCACCCCTCCACTTT.

This chain uses TRBV19 with TRBJ1-1; tentatively, D is TRBD1 (6 bases). Trimming pared 8 bases from V and 7 bases from J, leaving 17 bases between. Germline loops: CDR1 LNHDA, CDR2 SQIVND (reference sequence). CDR3 length: 13 amino acids. The CDR3 DNA reads TGTGCCAGTTTATCCACAGGGTGGAGTGAAGCTTTCTTT. Protein: CASLSTGWSEAFF.

The chain combines TRBV6-1 with TRBJ1-1; D remains ambiguous. V shed 5 bases and J shed 3 bases, with 1 base lying between them. Germline V lookup: CDR1 MNHNS, CDR2 SASEGT. This CDR3 region has 10 residues. CDR3 protein: CASSYTEAFF. The DNA of the CDR3 is TGTGCCAGCAGTTACACTGAAGCTTTCTTT.

This clone showed up just a few times. The chain couples TRBV21-1 to TRBJ1-5; TRBD1, the table's D call, was not compared with the DNA. TRBV21-1 has pseudogene status. The CDR3 totals 15 residues. CDR3 sequence: CASSPERIGGKPQHF. The CDR3, as DNA: TGTGCCAGCAGCCCAGAGAGAATAGGGGGCAAGCCCCAGCATTTT.

This clone showed up just a few times. This rearrangement joins TRBV7-9 to TRBJ2-1; unclear D gene. Trimming left V 1 base short and J 9 bases short, with 4 bases between. Germline CDR1 SEHNR, CDR2 FQNEAQ (reference sequence). The CDR3 runs to 11 residues. The DNA for the CDR3 is TGTGCCAGCAGCTTAGACGGTGAGCAGTTCTTC. Amino acids: CASSLDGEQFF.

This clone was recorded only once. CDR3 DNA sequence: TGTGCCAGCAGTCAGAGGACGCTTCTCGCCGAAAAACTGTTTTTT. Amino acid sequence: CASSQRTLLAEKLFF. This chain connects TRBV28 to TRBJ1-4, with D uncertain. The V gene's germline CDR1 is MDHEN and CDR2 SYDVKM. V was shortened by 5 bases and J by 8 bases, with 18 bases between the two germline ends. The CDR3 has 15 residues.

The chain couples TRBV30 to TRBJ1-1, with D possibly matching TRBD1 (6 bases). Trimming took 0 bases from V and 4 from J, leaving 9 bases between them. Per germline, CDR1 GTSNPN and CDR2 SVGIG (reference sequence). The CDR3 contains 13 residues. The CDR3 is CAWSVGGGTEAFF. CDR3 in DNA: TGTGCCTGGAGTGTAGGGGGTGGCACTGAAGCTTTCTTT.

The chain is built from TRBV4-2 and TRBJ1-2, with D perhaps TRBD1 (5 bases). The V gene's germline CDR1 is LGHNA and CDR2 YNFKEQ. The V end was cut by 1 base, the J end by 5 bases, with 17 bases between. CDR3 length: 16 residues. CDR3 nucleotides: TGTGCCAGCAGCCAAGTTAGGGGCGGGGAGGGGTATGGCTACACCTTC. Amino acids: CASSQVRGGEGYGYTF.

This clone has only a few counts. This chain connects TRBV28 to TRBJ1-5; D is undetermined. CDR1 and CDR2 (germline): MDHEN, SYDVKM. The CDR3 contains 13 residues. V was pared by 6 bases and J by 3 bases, with 9 bases between. The CDR3 here is CASSPLTNQPQHF. In DNA, the CDR3 is TGTGCCAGCAGCCCGCTGACCAATCAGCCCCAGCATTTT.

This chain joins TRBV28 and TRBJ2-4; a possible D gene is TRBD1 (6 bases). Germline CDR1 and CDR2: MDHEN and SYDVKM. Between the trimmed V and J ends, which lost 3 bases and 10 bases, there was a span of 13 bases. The CDR3 spans 13 residues. The CDR3 region has the DNA TGTGCCAGCAGTTTGAAAGGGGGATGGATTCAGTACTTC. Protein: CASSLKGGWIQYF.

The genes are TRBV10-3 and TRBJ1-1; D possibly corresponds to TRBD1 (5 bases). CDR3 length equals 13 residues. Germline V gene data show CDR1 as ENHRY and CDR2 as SYGVKD. Trimming shortened V by 4 bases and J by 7 bases, and 13 bases separated the two germline ends. CDR3 DNA: TGTGCCATCAGTGGTTCAGGGAAACTTGAAGCTTTCTTT. This gives the protein CAISGSGKLEAFF.

V gene TRBV27 combines with J gene TRBJ1-3, with a weak D call TRBD1 (6 bases). This CDR3 is built from 15 residues. CDR1 and CDR2 from the germline V gene are MNHEY and SMNVEV (reference sequence). V was shortened by 2 bases and J by 4 bases, with 12 bases between the two germline ends. This CDR3 is CASSLAGAKGNTIYF. The CDR3 coding sequence is TGTGCCAGCAGTTTAGCAGGGGCTAAAGGAAACACCATATATTTT.

CDR3 DNA: TGTGCCAGCTCACTCGGACAGCTGAACACTGAAGCTTTCTTT. Protein product: CASSLGQLNTEAFF. This sequence joins TRBV18 and TRBJ1-1, with a weak D call TRBD1 (6 bases). The germline V gene encodes CDR1 KGHSH and CDR2 LQKENI. This CDR3 contains 14 residues. V was cut by 4 bases and J by 0 bases, with 9 bases left in between. Full variable domain (remainder filled in from reference TRBV18 and TRBJ1-1): NAGVMQNPRHLVRRRGQEARLRCSPMKGHSHVYWYRQLPEEGLKFMVYLQKENIIDESGMPKERFSAEFPKEGPSILRIQQVVRGDSAAYFCASSLGQLNTEAFFGQGTRLTVV.

The J gene is TRBJ2-3, the V gene TRBV9, with D possibly being TRBD1 or TRBD2 (6 bases each). V was pared by 4 bases and J by 5 bases, with 20 bases between. The CDR3 is made up of 16 amino acids. Germline V lookup: CDR1 SGDLS, CDR2 YYNGEE. The CDR3 sequence: CASSSEGGGAQDTQYF. CDR3 nucleotides: TGTGCCAGCAGCTCCGAGGGGGGCGGAGCCCAAGATACGCAGTATTTT.

The genes are TRBV5-1 and TRBJ2-3, with D perhaps TRBD2 (5 bases). CDR1 and CDR2 from the germline V gene are SGHRS and YFSETQ. Trimming took 6 bases from V and 1 from J, leaving 9 bases between them. The CDR3 is 13 residues long. The CDR3 loop is CASTVGGTDTQYF. In DNA, the CDR3 is TGCGCCAGCACCGTCGGGGGCACAGATACGCAGTATTTT.

This clone was seen once. The rearrangement uses TRBV7-2 and TRBJ2-1, with 14 nucleotides matching TRBD2. Germline trimming cut 6 bases from V and 0 bases from J; bases unmatched to any gene: 7. This CDR3 region has 18 residues. Germline lookup yields CDR1 SGHTA and CDR2 FQGNSA. In nucleotides, the CDR3 is TGTGCCAGCAGAGCGACTAGCGGGAGGGATAGCTCCTACAATGAGCAGTTCTTC. It codes for CASRATSGRDSSYNEQFF.

This clone was seen a few times. The V call is TRBV18, the J call TRBJ1-2, with D possibly being TRBD1 (5 bases). This CDR3 is built from 15 residues. The germline V gene has CDR1 KGHSH and CDR2 LQKENI. V was shortened by 1 base and J by 3 bases, with 12 bases between the two germline ends. The CDR3 DNA sequence: TGTGCCAGCTCACCACGGGCCAGGGAAGACTATGGCTACACCTTC. Its protein product is CASSPRAREDYGYTF. Complete variable domain (other parts from reference TRBV18 and TRBJ1-2): NAGVMQNPRHLVRRRGQEARLRCSPMKGHSHVYWYRQLPEEGLKFMVYLQKENIIDESGMPKERFSAEFPKEGPSILRIQQVVRGDSAAYFCASSPRAREDYGYTFGSGTRLTVV.

The rearrangement joins TRBV30 to TRBJ1-5; D ambiguous. Trimming left V 7 bases short and J 4 bases short, with 26 bases between. This CDR3 has 17 amino acids. CDR1 is GTSNPN, CDR2 SVGIG, per germline (reference sequence). Written as DNA, the CDR3 is TGTGCCTACGGAACTCCGGGCCTGGCGGGCGGGAATCAGCCCCAGCATTTT. This encodes CAYGTPGLAGGNQPQHF. The whole variable domain, remainder taken from reference TRBV30 and TRBJ1-5, is SQTIHQWPATLVQPVGSPLSLECTVEGTSNPNLYWYRQAAGRGLQLLFYSVGIGQISSEVPQNLSASRPQDRQFILSSKKLLLSDSGFYLCAYGTPGLAGGNQPQHFGDGTRLSIL.

This clone was seen just once. The chain combines TRBV1 with TRBJ2-2. TRBV1 corresponds to a pseudogene. The CDR3 extends over 15 amino acids. In nucleotides, the CDR3 is TGCACCAGCAGCCAGGGTCAGCCCAGTTCCCGGGAGCTGTTTTTT. Translating it yields CTSSQGQPSSRELFF.